The clone carrying this TCR beta chain was counted between two and nine times. The CDR3 has 17 amino acids. Per the germline V gene, CDR1 is SGDLS and CDR2 is YYNGEE. Losses at the gene ends were 4 bases for V and 3 bases for J; bases not matched to a gene: 9. This record comes from a study of cytomegalovirus exposure and HLA in healthy donors. The PCR was carried out with 60 Vbeta primers and 13 Jbeta primers. TCRdb keeps only in-frame clones here, not all; method: immunoSEQ multiplex PCR. The sample consists of around 130,000 clones, 50% to 75% of them appearing once. Material for sequencing was PBMCs. The rearrangement links TRBV9 to TRBJ2-6; TRBD1 matches at 8 bases. This receptor was identified in a woman between 35 and 50 years old in good health and CMV-seropositive. CDR3 loop: CASSPQDRVSGANVLTF. Here the CDR3 DNA reads TGTGCCAGCAGCCCTCAGGACAGGGTGAGTGGGGCCAACGTCCTGACTTTC. Full variable domain (outside the CDR3, taken from reference TRBV9 and TRBJ2-6): DSGVTQTPKHLITATGQRVTLRCSPRSGDLSVYWYQQSLDQGLQFLIQYYNGEERAKGNILERFSAQQFPDLHSELNLSSLELGDSALYFCASSPQDRVSGANVLTFGAGSRLTVL.